The 18 T cell receptor beta chains reported below all come from one sample, sequenced in a study of graft-versus-host responses after intestinal transplantation. Their antigen targets remain unknown. The assay was immunoSEQ multiplex PCR, and TCRdb's table has in-frame clones only and misses some. The sample shows around 100,000 clones, more than 85% of them seen only once. The sequenced sample was unstimulated CD4+ T cells sorted from spleen or lymph node cells, obtained before transplant. The receptors shown here come from a human donor who was the organ donor for an intestinal transplant.

The chain has TRBV5-1 and TRBJ2-5; D is perhaps TRBD1 (5 bases). The CDR3 is 15 amino acids. Trimming left V 1 base short and J 4 bases short, with 14 bases between. Germline V gives CDR1 SGHRS, CDR2 YFSETQ. CDR3 nucleotides: TGCGCCAGCAGCTTGTATTTGGGGCCGTCAGAGACCCAGTACTTC. Residues: CASSLYLGPSETQYF.

V gene TRBV11-2 combines with J gene TRBJ2-3, with D maybe TRBD2 (6 bases). V gave up 5 bases and J gave up 5 bases, with 14 bases separating them. The CDR3 consists of 14 residues. CDR1 and CDR2 (germline): SGHAT, FQNNGV. CDR3 amino acids: CASSIRGTGDTQYF. DNA of the CDR3: TGTGCCAGCAGCATAAGAGGGACTGGAGATACGCAGTATTTT.

The chain recombines TRBV18 with TRBJ2-7; 7 nucleotides align to TRBD2. V dropped 4 bases and J dropped 3; count of bases not matched to a gene: 6. The CDR3 runs to 14 residues. Germline values: CDR1 KGHSH, CDR2 LQKENI. The CDR3 sequence: CASSLAGDLYEQYF. CDR3 sequence (DNA): TGTGCCAGCTCACTCGCGGGGGATCTCTACGAGCAGTACTTC.

This clone was detected only once. This chain joins TRBV30 and TRBJ2-3; TRBD1 or TRBD2 may be the D gene (5 bases each). V lost 2 bases and J lost 1, with 13 bases in between. This CDR3 is 15 amino acids long. The germline V gene encodes CDR1 GTSNPN and CDR2 SVGIG (reference sequence). CDR3 residues: CAWSPGAYRTDTQYF. In DNA, the CDR3 is TGTGCCTGGAGTCCCGGGGCCTATCGCACAGATACGCAGTATTTT. Supplemented by reference TRBV30 and TRBJ2-3, the full variable domain reads SQTIHQWPATLVQPVGSPLSLECTVEGTSNPNLYWYRQAAGRGLQLLFYSVGIGQISSEVPQNLSASRPQDRQFILSSKKLLLSDSGFYLCAWSPGAYRTDTQYFGPGTRLTVL.

The V and J genes are TRBV6-5 and TRBJ1-1; TRBD1 might be the D (6 bases). Trimming shortened V by 5 bases and J by 9 bases, and 10 bases separated the two germline ends. The CDR3 consists of 11 residues. Germline values: CDR1 MNHEY, CDR2 SVGAGI. The CDR3 DNA reads as TGTGCCAGCAGTCGACAGGACAAAGCTTTCTTT. Amino acids: CASSRQDKAFF.

The chain couples TRBV5-6 to TRBJ2-7; 11 bases map to TRBD2. Germline CDR1 and CDR2: SGHDT and YYEEEE. J was trimmed by 4 bases and V by 3 bases; bases with no gene match: 12. The CDR3 has 17 residues. The CDR3 coding sequence is TGTGCCAGCAGCTATCGGACTAGCGGGCCTACGAGGTACGAGCAGTACTTC. Amino acid sequence: CASSYRTSGPTRYEQYF.

The sample holds a few counts of this clone. V and J are TRBV4-1 and TRBJ2-3, with 9 bases that match TRBD1. This CDR3 is built from 19 residues. V lost 0 bases to trimming and J lost 2 bases; unmatched junction nucleotides: 12. The germline V gene has CDR1 MGHRA and CDR2 YSYEKL. The DNA of the CDR3 is TGCGCCAGCAGCCAAGATAGGGGACAGGGCCATCTTTACACAGATACGCAGTATTTT. Translated: CASSQDRGQGHLYTDTQYF.

This chain connects TRBV10-3 to TRBJ2-3, with TRBD2 as a possible D gene (6 bases). Germline CDR1 ENHRY, CDR2 SYGVKD. The CDR3 runs 15 residues. With 8 bases removed from V and 2 bases from J, the gap between germline ends came to 17 bases. The CDR3 reads CAIRKLAAYTDTQYF. Here the CDR3 DNA reads TGTGCCATCCGAAAACTAGCCGCTTACACAGATACGCAGTATTTT.

V is TRBV7-9 and J is TRBJ1-5; D unclear. The germline V and J ends were trimmed by 8 bases and 2 bases, with 19 bases remaining between them. This CDR3 is built from 16 residues. Germline CDR1 and CDR2: SEHNR and FQNEAQ (reference sequence). The CDR3 bases are TGTGCCAGCGGGTCGGAGGGAGGATCTCGCAATCAGCCCCAGCATTTT. It encodes CASGSEGGSRNQPQHF.

The rearrangement joins TRBV15 to TRBJ2-2; the D is unclear. Germline lookup yields CDR1 LNHNV and CDR2 YYDKDF (reference sequence). Deletions cut 0 bases from V and 0 bases from J, with 5 bases between. CDR3 length: 15 amino acids. CDR3 sequence: CATSRDRTNTGELFF. The DNA of the CDR3 is TGTGCCACCAGCAGAGACCGAACGAACACCGGGGAGCTGTTTTTT.

This clone appeared a single time. This rearrangement joins TRBV10-3 to TRBJ1-4, with D perhaps TRBD1 (5 bases). Germline-derived CDR1 and CDR2 are ENHRY and SYGVKD. V dropped 4 bases and J dropped 6 bases, with 12 bases sitting between them. This CDR3 comprises 14 residues. CDR3 nucleotides: TGTGCCATCAGTGGGGGGTACCTTGATGAAAAACTGTTTTTT. Amino acids: CAISGGYLDEKLFF.

J is TRBJ2-7 and V is TRBV7-9, with 8 positions matching TRBD2. With V trimmed by 2 bases and J by 5 bases, 5 bases remained unmatched. This CDR3 spans 14 amino acids. Germline-derived CDR1 and CDR2 are SEHNR and FQNEAQ (reference sequence). The CDR3 DNA sequence: TGTGCCAGCAGCTTACGCGGGGGGCACGACGAGCAGTACTTC. It codes for CASSLRGGHDEQYF.

The chain has TRBV5-1 and TRBJ1-4, with D unresolved. Trimming left V 2 bases short and J 4 bases short, with 12 bases between. Germline V gene data show CDR1 as SGHRS and CDR2 as YFSETQ. The CDR3 covers 15 residues. DNA for the CDR3: TGCGCCAGCAGCTTAGGCAGAAGTTTTAATGAAAAACTGTTTTTT. It yields the protein CASSLGRSFNEKLFF.

The rearrangement uses TRBV10-3 and TRBJ2-1; TRBD2 matches at 15 bases. The CDR3 contains 16 residues. V shed 6 bases, J shed 10 bases, and the junction held 10 bases outside the gene matches. Looked up from germline, CDR1 is ENHRY and CDR2 is SYGVKD. The CDR3 DNA reads as TGTGCCATCAGCAACTCCGGGACTAGCGGGGGGCGGGAGCAGTTCTTC. Amino acids: CAISNSGTSGGREQFF.

This clone was counted a single time. The gene calls are TRBV10-3 and TRBJ1-5; D not resolved. Per the germline V gene, CDR1 is ENHRY and CDR2 is SYGVKD. Trimming left V 0 bases short and J 1 base short, with 1 base between. The CDR3 runs to 13 residues. DNA for the CDR3: TGTGCCATCAGTGAGTCGAGCAATCAGCCCCAGCATTTT. Its translation is CAISESSNQPQHF.

The chain joins TRBV2 to TRBJ2-1; D is tentatively TRBD1 or TRBD2 (5 bases each). The CDR3 is made up of 15 amino acids. Trimming cost V 2 bases and J 9 bases, with 17 bases left between them. Per the germline V gene, CDR1 is SNHLY and CDR2 is FYNNEI. The CDR3 DNA reads as TGTGCCAGCAGTGAATGGGGGACCGGAGTGGGTGAGCAGTTCTTC. This codes for CASSEWGTGVGEQFF.

The chain couples TRBV9 to TRBJ1-6; perhaps TRBD1 as D (6 bases). V was cut by 2 bases and J by 14 bases, with 17 bases left in between. This CDR3 contains 14 residues. Germline V gene lookup returns CDR1 SGDLS and CDR2 YYNGEE. CDR3 bases: TGTGCCAGCAGCGTGGGACCGGAGTCAGGGGCCCTCCACTTT. The encoded protein is CASSVGPESGALHF.

The rearrangement joins TRBV7-9 to TRBJ1-2, with D hard to call. This CDR3 contains 13 residues. Looked up from germline, CDR1 is SEHNR and CDR2 is FQNEAQ (reference sequence). The ends were cut back, 1 base at V and 7 bases at J, with 10 bases in the middle. The CDR3 protein is CASSLEAQVGYTF. In DNA, the CDR3 is TGTGCCAGCAGCTTAGAGGCCCAAGTTGGCTACACCTTC.